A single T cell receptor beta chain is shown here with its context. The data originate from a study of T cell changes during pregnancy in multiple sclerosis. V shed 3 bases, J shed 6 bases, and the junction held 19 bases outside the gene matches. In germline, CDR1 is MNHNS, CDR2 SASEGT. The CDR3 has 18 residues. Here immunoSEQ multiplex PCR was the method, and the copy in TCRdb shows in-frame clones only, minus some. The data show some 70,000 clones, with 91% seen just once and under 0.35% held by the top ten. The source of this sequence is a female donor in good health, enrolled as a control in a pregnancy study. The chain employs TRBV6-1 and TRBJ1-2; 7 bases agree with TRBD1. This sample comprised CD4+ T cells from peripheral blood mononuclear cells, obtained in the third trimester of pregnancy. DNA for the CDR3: TGTGCCAGCAGTGATTTGATCATGTTTCAGGGGGGACTGGATGGCTACACCTTC. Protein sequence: CASSDLIMFQGGLDGYTF.